These 29 T cell receptor beta chains came from one sample sequenced in a study of T cells in Graves' hyperthyroidism and ophthalmopathy. RNA transcripts provided the source from which TCR beta CDR3 regions were amplified. Carried out on the TCR CDR3, a first-round RT-PCR used the HTBI primer set. TCRdb re-called the multiplex PCR reads with MiXCR, one entry per CDR3 protein. The sample lists around 520,000 distinct CDR3 sequences, 12% to 15% occurring once. Sequencing was performed on blood. These receptor sequences come from a woman in her 40s with Graves' hyperthyroidism.

This clonotype turned up a few times. The chain uses TRBV4-1 and TRBJ2-5; possible D gene TRBD1, 5 bases. The germline V and J ends were trimmed by 0 bases and 9 bases, with 20 bases remaining between them. The length of the CDR3 is 16 residues. Germline V gene data show CDR1 as MGHRA and CDR2 as YSYEKL. CDR3 in DNA: TGCGCCAGCAGCCAAGAACACGTGACAGCCGTGAAGTCCCAGTACTTC. Residues: CASSQEHVTAVKSQYF.

This clonotype has more than one count but fewer than ten. The chain has TRBV11-2 and TRBJ2-4; 7 bases fit TRBD2. The CDR3 runs to 15 residues. The germline CDR1 and CDR2 sequences are SGHAT and FQNNGV. With 0 bases clipped from V and 8 bases from J, the junction kept 7 bases outside the gene matches. In DNA, the CDR3 is TGTGCCAGCAGCTTAGATAAGCGGGACTGGGACATTCAGTACTTC. It translates to CASSLDKRDWDIQYF.

The table lists this clonotype with many counts. V usage is TRBV28 and J usage is TRBJ2-3; the match to TRBD2 covers 9 bases. Unmatched junction bases numbered 6, after V lost 7 bases and J lost 4 bases. The CDR3 has 14 residues. Germline loops: CDR1 MDHEN, CDR2 SYDVKM. The CDR3 loop reads CASKLLAGPDTQYF. The CDR3 DNA reads as TGTGCCAGCAAACTTCTAGCGGGACCAGATACGCAGTATTTT.

The V call is TRBV6-1, the J call TRBJ2-2, with D hard to call. Germline V gives CDR1 MNHNS, CDR2 SASEGT. Trimming left V 6 bases short and J 1 base short, with 18 bases between. The CDR3 is 17 amino acids. The DNA of the CDR3 is TGTGCCAGCAGAAGATTCCAGGTGGTAGTGAACACCGGGGAGCTGTTTTTT. Amino acids: CASRRFQVVVNTGELFF.

This clonotype was counted at least ten times. The rearrangement uses TRBV3-1 and TRBJ2-2; maybe TRBD1 (6 bases). The CDR3 is made up of 16 amino acids. The germline gives CDR1 LGHDT, CDR2 YNNKEL (reference sequence). Trimming shortened V by 5 bases and J by 2 bases, and 15 bases separated the two germline ends. CDR3 nucleotide sequence: TGTGCCAGCAGCTCGTACGGGACATCCAACACCGGGGAGCTGTTTTTT. Its translation: CASSSYGTSNTGELFF.

This clonotype has a handful of counts. This chain joins TRBV24-1 and TRBJ2-7; tentative D call: TRBD2 (5 bases). Looked up from germline, CDR1 is KGHDR and CDR2 is SFDVKD. There are 11 residues in the CDR3. V was trimmed by 8 bases and J by 5 bases, leaving 9 bases between them. DNA for the CDR3: TGTGCCACCACGTACGGGGACGAGCAGTACTTC. Encoded protein: CATTYGDEQYF.

This clonotype was counted ten times or more. The J gene is TRBJ2-7, the V gene TRBV7-9, with a possible D match to TRBD1 (6 bases). Between the trimmed V and J ends, which lost 5 bases and 5 bases, there was a span of 19 bases. The germline V gene encodes CDR1 SEHNR and CDR2 FQNEAQ (reference sequence). The CDR3 is 15 amino acids. The CDR3 loop reads CASSPTTGFVHEQYF. DNA for the CDR3: TGTGCCAGCAGCCCCACAACAGGGTTCGTGCACGAGCAGTACTTC.

This clonotype came up many times. This sequence joins TRBV28 and TRBJ1-1, with 7 bases identical to TRBD1. This CDR3 spans 14 amino acids. Germline V gene lookup returns CDR1 MDHEN and CDR2 SYDVKM. With V trimmed by 9 bases and J by 0 bases, 7 bases remained unmatched. The CDR3 DNA reads TGTGCCAGTTGGGAGACAGGGATGAACACTGAAGCTTTCTTT. This translates into CASWETGMNTEAFF.

This clonotype was seen more than once but under ten times. The V call is TRBV7-3, the J call TRBJ2-3; 7 bases agree with TRBD1. Germline-derived CDR1 and CDR2 are SGHTA and FQGTGA. The CDR3 consists of 13 residues. The junction had 6 bases not matched to a gene; V was cut back by 5 bases and J by 7 bases. The chain's CDR3 is CASSTTGPYTQYF. The DNA for the CDR3 is TGTGCCAGCAGCACGACAGGGCCCTATACGCAGTATTTT.

The chain is built from TRBV5-4 and TRBJ2-2; 11 nucleotides line up with TRBD1. Germline loops: CDR1 SGHNT, CDR2 YYREEE (reference sequence). CDR3 size: 15 residues. V dropped 4 bases and J dropped 5; count of bases not matched to a gene: 4. The CDR3 DNA follows: TGTGCCAGCAGCAGGGGGACAGGGGGAACCGGGGAGCTGTTTTTT. It codes for CASSRGTGGTGELFF.

Comments on this clonotype: A much larger clone differs from this one at a single base, so this may be a read error. The chain couples TRBV7-6 to TRBJ1-6; D is perhaps TRBD1 (6 bases). This CDR3 comprises 14 residues. The germline V gene encodes CDR1 SGHVS and CDR2 FNYEAQ. CDR3: CAGSASGENSPLHF. In nucleotides, the CDR3 is TGTGCCGGCAGCGCCTCAGGGGAAAATTCACCCCTCCACTTT.

This clonotype was detected only a few times. CDR3 amino acids: CASSSWGRRQNEQYF. CDR3 nucleotides: TGTGCCAGCAGCTCCTGGGGCCGCCGACAAAACGAGCAGTACTTC. The J gene is TRBJ2-7, the V gene TRBV5-6; D possibly corresponds to TRBD1 (5 bases). CDR1 is SGHDT and CDR2 is YYEEEE in the germline V gene. The CDR3 covers 15 residues. V was pared by 3 bases and J by 5 bases, with 18 bases between.

This clonotype occurred many times. The chain carries TRBV5-1 and TRBJ2-5; no clear D gene. The germline V and J ends were trimmed by 4 bases and 5 bases, with 12 bases remaining between them. The CDR3 contains 13 residues. CDR1 and CDR2 (germline): SGHRS, YFSETQ. The CDR3 loop reads CASSRTLTETQYF. CDR3 coding DNA: TGCGCCAGCAGCCGTACATTAACCGAGACCCAGTACTTC.

This clonotype came up many times. This chain uses TRBV28 with TRBJ2-1; D possibly corresponds to TRBD1 (6 bases). Germline-derived CDR1 and CDR2 are MDHEN and SYDVKM. Between the trimmed V and J ends, which lost 6 bases and 1 base, there was a span of 13 bases. CDR3 size: 15 residues. This chain's CDR3 is CASSQHQGSYNEQFF. The CDR3, as DNA: TGTGCCAGCAGCCAACACCAGGGGTCCTACAATGAGCAGTTCTTC.

Turning to this clonotype: This may be a read error: a much more frequent sequence differs by one nucleotide. The chain links TRBV7-2 to TRBJ2-5; TRBD1 matches 8 bases. Germline assignment: CDR1 SGHTA and CDR2 FQGNSA. The CDR3 is 16 residues long. The CDR3, as DNA: TGTGCCAGCAGCTTAACCTACTCTGACAGGGGAGAGACCCAGTGCTTC. It translates to CASSLTYSDRGETQCF.

This clonotype was counted ten times or more. V usage is TRBV11-3 and J usage is TRBJ2-2, with a weak D call TRBD2 (5 bases). The CDR3 runs to 14 residues. Germline V gives CDR1 SGHNT, CDR2 YENEEA. The V gene lost 6 bases and the J gene lost 6 bases, with 14 bases spanning the gap. The CDR3 loop is CASRPAGESGELFF. The CDR3 DNA sequence: TGTGCCAGCAGGCCCGCCGGGGAATCCGGGGAGCTGTTTTTT.

Ten or more counts support this clonotype. The V gene is TRBV6-1, the J gene TRBJ2-1; TRBD1 matches 7 bases. The germline V gene has CDR1 MNHNS and CDR2 SASEGT. Trimming cost V 3 bases and J 5 bases; bases outside gene matches: 7. The CDR3 is made up of 15 amino acids. The CDR3 here is CASSENRDRHNEQFF. The CDR3, as DNA: TGTGCCAGCAGTGAGAACCGGGACAGACACAATGAGCAGTTCTTC.

V and J are TRBV6-5 and TRBJ1-5, with D possibly being TRBD1 (5 bases). The CDR3 is 15 residues long. V was trimmed by 2 bases and J by 0 bases, leaving 8 bases between them. Germline V gives CDR1 MNHEY, CDR2 SVGAGI. The CDR3: CASSYGTNSNQPQHF. The CDR3 DNA sequence: TGTGCCAGCAGTTACGGGACCAATAGCAATCAGCCCCAGCATTTT.

This clonotype was seen many times. The chain's CDR3 is CASSPRQGRDEQFF. CDR3 sequence (DNA): TGTGCCAGCAGCCCGAGACAGGGTAGGGATGAGCAGTTCTTC. This chain joins TRBV7-9 and TRBJ2-1, with 7 positions matching TRBD1. J gave up 8 bases and V 5 bases, and 9 bases lay outside the gene matches. The germline CDR1 and CDR2 sequences are SEHNR and FQNEAQ (reference sequence). The CDR3 length is 14 residues. The full variable domain, with the rest looked up from reference TRBV7-9 and TRBJ2-1, is DTGVSQNPRHKITKRGQNVTFRCDPISEHNRLYWYRQTLGQGPEFLTYFQNEAQLEKSRLLSDRFSAERPKGSFSTLEIQRTEQGDSAMYLCASSPRQGRDEQFFGPGTRLTVL.

Only a few counts were recorded for this clonotype. The chain employs TRBV7-3 and TRBJ2-1; the match to TRBD2 covers 13 bases. The CDR3 is 16 amino acids. Germline CDR1 SGHTA, CDR2 FQGTGA. Trimming cost V 4 bases and J 7 bases; bases outside gene matches: 7. CDR3 amino acids: CASSSGLAGLRNEQFF. The CDR3 nucleotides read TGTGCCAGCAGCTCGGGACTAGCGGGACTCCGGAATGAGCAGTTCTTC.

This clonotype was counted many times. The chain couples TRBV2 to TRBJ2-7, with 12 bases identical to TRBD2. Losses at the gene ends were 6 bases for V and 0 bases for J; bases not matched to a gene: 6. The CDR3 has 16 residues. Looked up from germline, CDR1 is SNHLY and CDR2 is FYNNEI. CDR3 sequence (DNA): TGTGCCAGCAGGGTACTGACTAGCGGGAGCTCCTACGAGCAGTACTTC. This gives the protein CASRVLTSGSSYEQYF.

The gene calls are TRBV19 and TRBJ2-1; TRBD2 is a possible D gene (5 bases). This CDR3 has 15 amino acids. The V gene's germline CDR1 is LNHDA and CDR2 SQIVND (reference sequence). V lost 8 bases to trimming and J lost 8 bases, with 22 bases between them. For the CDR3, the DNA is TGTGCCAGTGGTAATGGACTGACCACGTTCCATGAGCAGTTCTTC. Encoded protein: CASGNGLTTFHEQFF.

This clonotype has just a few counts. V and J are TRBV7-8 and TRBJ1-4; maybe TRBD1 (6 bases). The CDR3 has 14 amino acids. Trimming removed 1 base at V and 8 bases at J, with 11 bases between. Germline V gene sequence: CDR1 SGHVS, CDR2 FQNEAQ. The CDR3 protein is CASSLEQGGEKLFF. The CDR3 nucleotides read TGTGCCAGCAGCTTAGAACAGGGAGGGGAAAAACTGTTTTTT.

The rearrangement uses TRBV5-6 and TRBJ2-7; D gene uncertain. There are 16 residues in the CDR3. CDR1 and CDR2 from the germline V gene are SGHDT and YYEEEE. V dropped 0 bases and J dropped 2 bases, with 15 bases sitting between them. CDR3 protein: CASSLDPDLPPYEQYF. The CDR3 region has the DNA TGTGCCAGCAGCTTGGATCCTGACCTGCCCCCCTACGAGCAGTACTTC.

Many counts were recorded for this clonotype. The gene calls are TRBV3-1 and TRBJ1-2; D is perhaps TRBD1 (6 bases). This CDR3 contains 14 residues. The germline V and J ends were trimmed by 4 bases and 8 bases, with 17 bases remaining between them. Germline-derived CDR1 and CDR2 are LGHDT and YNNKEL (reference sequence). The CDR3 DNA reads as TGTGCCAGCAGCCCGACACAGGGATTGGAAGGCTACACCTTC. This sequence encodes CASSPTQGLEGYTF.

Ten or more counts support this clonotype. The genes are TRBV3-1 and TRBJ2-2; 14 nucleotides line up with TRBD2. V shed 4 bases, J shed 3 bases, and the junction held 4 bases outside the gene matches. Germline V gives CDR1 LGHDT, CDR2 YNNKEL (reference sequence). The CDR3 contains 17 residues. In nucleotides, the CDR3 is TGTGCCAGCAGCCGCCCGACTAGCGGGAGGGACACCGGGGAGCTGTTTTTT. Protein sequence: CASSRPTSGRDTGELFF.

The table lists this clonotype with many counts. The chain couples TRBV28 to TRBJ2-7; 13 bases fit TRBD2. CDR1 is MDHEN and CDR2 is SYDVKM in the germline V gene. The CDR3 extends over 17 amino acids. V lost 5 bases to trimming and J lost 7 bases; unmatched junction nucleotides: 14. CDR3 amino acids: CASSPAWVLAGGNEQYF. CDR3 DNA: TGTGCCAGCAGTCCAGCGTGGGTACTAGCGGGAGGGAATGAGCAGTACTTC.

The J gene is TRBJ2-1, the V gene TRBV3-1; D is tentatively TRBD1 or TRBD2 (5 bases each). Germline loops: CDR1 LGHDT, CDR2 YNNKEL (reference sequence). The germline V and J ends were trimmed by 8 bases and 4 bases, with 9 bases remaining between them. This CDR3 has 12 residues. The CDR3 nucleotides read TGTGCCAGCGGGGACGGGTACAATGAGCAGTTCTTC. Translated, it gives CASGDGYNEQFF.

Many counts were recorded for this clonotype. This rearrangement joins TRBV28 to TRBJ1-2; D remains ambiguous. The V end was cut by 10 bases, the J end by 4 bases, with 10 bases between. CDR3 length: 11 amino acids. Germline V gene sequence: CDR1 MDHEN, CDR2 SYDVKM. CDR3 in amino acids: CATRRTYGYTF. The DNA of the CDR3 is TGTGCCACCAGACGGACCTATGGCTACACCTTC.